This is a list of T cell receptor beta chains from one sample in a study. TCRdb passed the 5' RACE reads through MiXCR, listing each CDR3 protein once. The sample lists fewer than 55,000 distinct CDR3 sequences; roughly 23% were seen once. Sample: Tregs sorted from a lymph node. Receptor source: a female donor with breast cancer. The conserved cysteine and the conserved F or W are not part of the CDR3 here. Some rows mark clone size as missing; the rest say once, few, many or name a class of expanded clone.

size,J,V,CDR3
.,TRBJ2-2,TRBV29-1,SVDLHDTGELF
few,TRBJ2-7,TRBV10-2,ASRDNSYEQY
few,TRBJ1-6,TRBV27,ASSLMRVGNSPLH
.,TRBJ2-7,TRBV28,ASTPRGQILYEQY
.,TRBJ2-1,TRBV27,ASSLSSSGIDEQF
few,TRBJ1-2,TRBV30,AWSPAAYGYT
.,TRBJ2-7,TRBV13,ASSASGTGVGEQY
many,TRBJ1-1,TRBV5-1,ASSFAGFSRAF
few,TRBJ2-3,TRBV28,ASSFLTSPETADTQY
.,TRBJ2-5,TRBV6-2/TRBV6-3,ASSYWVEETQY
few,TRBJ2-1,TRBV4-1,ASSQEGTSGRGNEQF
medium-sized,TRBJ2-1,TRBV4-1,ASSQPPRRSYNEQF
many,TRBJ1-1,TRBV27,ASRNMNTEAF
.,TRBJ2-2,TRBV20-1,SARDTSNTGELF
many,TRBJ1-2,TRBV12-3/TRBV12-4,ASSLNAIYGYT
few,TRBJ1-1,TRBV15,ATSRDSNYMNTEAF
many,TRBJ2-5,TRBV4-1,ASSLSQRGLQETQY
few,TRBJ2-2,TRBV27,ASSLYFGRTNTGELF
few,TRBJ2-2,TRBV20-1,SARRTHSGTSGRRGELF
few,TRBJ2-3,TRBV5-1,ASSPGTSGYTDTQY
medium-sized,TRBJ2-7,TRBV7-2,ASSLGGLRRNSYEQY
many,TRBJ2-1,TRBV4-1,ASSQDKGWSNEQF
.,.,TRBV5-1,ASSGPGLAGETQETQF
.,TRBJ2-1,TRBV5-6,ASSPLRGGPNNEQF
few,TRBJ2-3,TRBV28,ASRPLGGLTDTQY